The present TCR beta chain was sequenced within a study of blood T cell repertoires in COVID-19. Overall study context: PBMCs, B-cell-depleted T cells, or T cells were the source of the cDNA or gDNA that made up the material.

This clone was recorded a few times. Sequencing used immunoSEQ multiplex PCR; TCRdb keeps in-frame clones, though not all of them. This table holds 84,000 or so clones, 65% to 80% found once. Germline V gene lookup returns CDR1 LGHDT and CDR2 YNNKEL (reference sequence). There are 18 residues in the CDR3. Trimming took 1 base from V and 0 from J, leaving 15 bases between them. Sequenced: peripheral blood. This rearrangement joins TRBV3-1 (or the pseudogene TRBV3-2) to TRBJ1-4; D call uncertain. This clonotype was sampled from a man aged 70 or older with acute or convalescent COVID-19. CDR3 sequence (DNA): TGTGCCAGCAGCCAAGGACTCCCCCGGTTGACAACTAATGAAAAACTGTTTTTT. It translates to CASSQGLPRLTTNEKLFF.